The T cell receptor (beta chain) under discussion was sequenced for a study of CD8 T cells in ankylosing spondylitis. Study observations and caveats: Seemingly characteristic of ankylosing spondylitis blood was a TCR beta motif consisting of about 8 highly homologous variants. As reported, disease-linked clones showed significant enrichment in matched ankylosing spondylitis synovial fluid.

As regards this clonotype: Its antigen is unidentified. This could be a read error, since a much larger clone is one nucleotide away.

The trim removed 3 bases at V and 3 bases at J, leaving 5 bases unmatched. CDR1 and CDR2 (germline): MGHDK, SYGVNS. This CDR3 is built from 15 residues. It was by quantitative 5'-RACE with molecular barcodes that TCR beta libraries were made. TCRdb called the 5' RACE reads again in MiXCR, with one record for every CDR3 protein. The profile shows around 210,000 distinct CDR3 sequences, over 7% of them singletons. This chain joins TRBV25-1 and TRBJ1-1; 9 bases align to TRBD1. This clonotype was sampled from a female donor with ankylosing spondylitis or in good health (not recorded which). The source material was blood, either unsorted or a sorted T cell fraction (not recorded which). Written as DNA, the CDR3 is TGTGCCAGCAGTGATTCCAGACAGGGGGACACTGAAGCTTTCTTT. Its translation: CASSDSRQGDTEAFF.